The T cell receptor (beta chain) described here comes from a study of blood T cell repertoires in COVID-19 (dated by TCRdb to 2019 to 2021). At the level of the whole study: Collaborator samples came from the United States, Italy and Spain and covered acute and convalescent phases of COVID-19. The prospective study material was composed of cDNA or gDNA derived from T cells, B-cell-depleted T cells, or PBMCs. Deeply sampled blood TCRbeta repertoires from subjects exposed to, actively infected with, or recovered from COVID-19 were included in the dataset. A freely available public database, intended as a resource for researchers studying the immune response to SARS-CoV-2, is where the repertoires were released. The samples were drawn from two sources: the first 160 participants of the ongoing ImmuneRACE study, and 1,254 subjects contributed by 6 global collaborators. The sample metadata nearly always contained a de-identified subject ID, COVID-19 status, age in years and sex. HLA class I and class II types, where available, came from metadata supplied by the sample provider rather than from assay-based typing.

The CDR3 runs 19 residues from the cysteine to the phenylalanine. Of all the DNA, just the CDR3 is kept, 57 bases in frame from base 1. Based on the germline V gene (reference sequence), the CDR1 and CDR2 sequences are MNHEY and SMNVEV. The germline V and J ends show losses of 2 bases and 3 bases respectively, and no gene match explains 18 bases of the junction. One collaborating source in Seattle enrolled patients during active infection and followed them longitudinally through the course of disease. Collaborating institutions collected whole blood in K2EDTA tubes following their own protocols. Collaborator samples were shipped for TCRbeta analysis as frozen whole blood, isolated PBMCs, or DNA extracted from either sample type. About this clone: The specificity of this receptor is unknown. No base quality values were provided; no much bigger clone lies one nucleotide off.

Points the paper makes about the study in general: How much clinical and demographic metadata was included differed by source and by participant, and the metadata was provided uncurated.

TCRbeta CDR3 regions were amplified from genomic DNA by means of the immunoSEQ Assay, a bias-controlled multiplex PCR. On the study's bioinformatics: The number of nucleated cells in each sample was estimated by amplification of reference gene primers within the assay. To quantify the absolute abundance of each unique TCRbeta CDR3 rearrangement, sequence reads were collapsed and filtered. For each sample, productive Simpson clonality was calculated by taking the square root of Simpson's diversity index across productive rearrangements. The table comes from immuneACCESS by way of TCRdb, which keeps in-frame sequences with V and J called. Part of the clones is missing from these tables; in studies checked, under half for an unresolved V gene and the rest for unknown reasons. V and J calls and clone size are as listed in that table; D and trimming were resolved from the DNA. For this sample the table gives 95,000 to 150,000 clones, of which 81% were detected only once. The ten largest clones add up to approximately 17% of the sample.

The chain was built from TRBV27 and TRBJ2-7, with 8 central nucleotides matching TRBD2. This TCR was recovered from a man aged 30 to 39 with COVID-19, enrolled during active disease. What was sequenced was peripheral blood. The DNA sequence reads TGTGCCAGCAGTTTACGGTCGGGGTTGGGTACTAGCGGATTCTACGAGCAGTACTTC. This yields the protein CASSLRSGLGTSGFYEQYF.